The 4 T cell receptor beta chains listed next were all sequenced from one sample in a study of identical twins. In TCRdb, the 5' RACE reads were re-called with MiXCR into one record per CDR3 protein. The sample includes 250,000 to 300,000 distinct CDR3 sequences, approximately 8.6% seen only once; the top ten take approximately 3%. These data are also associated with another study on yellow fever vaccine responses in identical twins.

Sequencing was done on a sample of CD8+ T cells sorted from blood. The source of these receptors is a woman aged 18-29 years in good health.

This clonotype was counted a few times. This rearrangement joins TRBV11-1 to TRBJ1-1; no clear D. Trimming left V 1 base short and J 3 bases short, with 24 bases between. This CDR3 contains 19 residues. Germline loops: CDR1 SGHAT, CDR2 FQDESV (reference sequence). In DNA form, the CDR3 reads TGTGCCAGCAGCTTAGGGGTTAGCACCTCCGACTGGAGGGACACTGAAGCTTTCTTT. This codes for CASSLGVSTSDWRDTEAFF.

The V call is TRBV4-3, the J call TRBJ2-7; 7 nucleotides align to TRBD1. In germline, CDR1 is LGHNA, CDR2 YSLEER. With 0 bases clipped from V and 6 bases from J, the junction kept 11 bases outside the gene matches. The CDR3 sequence is 16 residues long. DNA for the CDR3: TGCGCCAGCAGCCAAGACCGGGGACAGCCCCTCCTCGAGCAGTACTTC. This sequence encodes CASSQDRGQPLLEQYF.

This clonotype was seen more than once but under ten times. V usage is TRBV12-3 or TRBV12-4 and J usage is TRBJ1-1; maybe TRBD1 (6 bases). CDR3 length equals 14 residues. V was clipped by 6 bases and J by 0 bases, with 11 bases between them. CDR3 in DNA: TGTGCCAGCAGAAACAGGGTTATGAACACTGAAGCTTTCTTT. This codes for CASRNRVMNTEAFF.

This clonotype was seen many times. This chain joins TRBV7-9 and TRBJ1-5; tentatively, D is TRBD1 (5 bases). The CDR3 extends over 13 amino acids. Trimming left V 5 bases short and J 2 bases short, with 7 bases between. CDR1 is SEHNR, CDR2 FQNEAQ, per germline (reference sequence). CDR3: CASSDSRNQPQHF. In DNA form, the CDR3 reads TGTGCCAGCAGCGACAGCCGCAATCAGCCCCAGCATTTT. The full variable domain, its missing parts supplied by reference TRBV7-9 and TRBJ1-5, is DTGVSQNPRHKITKRGQNVTFRCDPISEHNRLYWYRQTLGQGPEFLTYFQNEAQLEKSRLLSDRFSAERPKGSFSTLEIQRTEQGDSAMYLCASSDSRNQPQHFGDGTRLSIL.